This T cell receptor beta chain emerged from a study of monozygotic twins with inflammatory bowel disease. TCR libraries were prepared from roughly 3,500 ng total RNA each. Each CDR3 protein gets one entry in TCRdb, which reprocessed the 5' RACE reads and gives no DNA. The listing records about 160,000 distinct CDR3 sequences. Per the germline V gene, CDR1 is MNHEY and CDR2 is SMNVEV (reference sequence). The CDR3 totals 13 residues. The TCR sequence derives from a human donor with ulcerative colitis or Crohn's disease, or a healthy co-twin of an affected twin (not recorded which). V usage is TRBV27 and J usage is TRBJ1-6. The specimen sequenced was blood. The CDR3 here is CASSLWVGSPLHF.